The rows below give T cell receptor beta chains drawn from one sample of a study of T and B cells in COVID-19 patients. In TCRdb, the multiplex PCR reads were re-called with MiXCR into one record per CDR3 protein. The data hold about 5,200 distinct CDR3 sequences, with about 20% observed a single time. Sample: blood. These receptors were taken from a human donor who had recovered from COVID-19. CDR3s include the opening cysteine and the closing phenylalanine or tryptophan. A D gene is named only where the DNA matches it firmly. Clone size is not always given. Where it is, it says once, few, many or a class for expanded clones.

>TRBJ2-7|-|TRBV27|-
CASSYDGRGEQYF
TGTGCCAGCAGTTACGACGGGAGAGGCGAGCAGTACTTC
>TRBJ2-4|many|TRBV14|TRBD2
CASGGDIQYF
TGTGCCAGCGGGGGGGACATTCAGTACTTC
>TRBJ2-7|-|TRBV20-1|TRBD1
CSAFPTGQGNYEQYF
TGCAGTGCTTTCCCTACGGGACAGGGAAACTACGAGCAGTACTTC
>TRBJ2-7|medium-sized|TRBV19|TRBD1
CASSSRTGTGSYEQYF
TGTGCCAGTAGTAGTCGAACCGGGACAGGCTCCTACGAGCAGTACTTC
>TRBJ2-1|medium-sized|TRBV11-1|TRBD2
CASSSGLAGGNPYNEQFF
TGTGCCAGCAGCTCCGGACTAGCGGGGGGGAATCCCTACAATGAGCAGTTCTTC
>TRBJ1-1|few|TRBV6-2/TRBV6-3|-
CASSRDGHTEAFF
TGTGCCAGCAGTAGGGACGGTCACACTGAAGCTTTCTTT
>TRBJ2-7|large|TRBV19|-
CASSVTRGYEQYF
TGTGCCAGTAGTGTGACCAGGGGTTACGAGCAGTACTTC
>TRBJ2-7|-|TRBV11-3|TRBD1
CASSLNSGQSYEQYF
TGTGCCAGCAGCCTCAACTCGGGACAGAGCTACGAGCAGTACTTC
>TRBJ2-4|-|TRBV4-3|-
CASSQDPRGGNIQYF
TGCGCCAGCAGCCAAGATCCCAGGGGAGGAAACATTCAGTACTTC
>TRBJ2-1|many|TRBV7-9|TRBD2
CASSLELAGVYNEQFF
TGTGCCAGCAGCTTAGAACTAGCGGGAGTTTACAATGAGCAGTTCTTC
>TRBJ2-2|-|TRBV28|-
CATMSWGGTGELFF
TGTGCCACCATGTCCTGGGGAGGCACCGGGGAGCTGTTTTTT
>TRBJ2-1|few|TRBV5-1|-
CASSPNLNNEQFF
TGCGCCAGCAGCCCGAACCTAAACAATGAGCAGTTCTTC
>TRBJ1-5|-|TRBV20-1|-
CSARATGTAPQHF
TGCAGTGCCAGAGCAACAGGGACGGCGCCCCAGCATTTT
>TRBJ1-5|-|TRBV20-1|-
CSAGQPQHF
TGCAGTGCTGGTCAGCCCCAGCATTTT
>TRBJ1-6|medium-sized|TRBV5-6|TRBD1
CASSAPGQYGSPLHF
TGTGCCAGCAGCGCTCCGGGACAGTACGGTTCACCCCTCCACTTT
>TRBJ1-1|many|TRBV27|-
CASGYLDTLNTEAFF
TGTGCCAGCGGCTACCTGGACACCCTGAACACTGAAGCTTTCTTT
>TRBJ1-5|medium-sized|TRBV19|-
CASRAPTRQPQHF
TGTGCCAGTAGGGCACCCACGCGTCAGCCCCAGCATTTT
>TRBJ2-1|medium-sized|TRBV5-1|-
CASSLSVSSYNEQFF
TGCGCCAGCAGCTTGTCTGTTAGCTCCTACAATGAGCAGTTCTTC
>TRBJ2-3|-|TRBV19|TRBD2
CASSTGTSGIDTQYF
TGTGCCAGTAGTACCGGGACTAGCGGGATAGATACGCAGTATTTT
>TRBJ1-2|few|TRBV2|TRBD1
CASRDRGISYTF
TGTGCCAGCAGAGACAGGGGAATAAGCTACACCTTC
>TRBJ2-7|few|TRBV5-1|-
CASSWGRVRESYEQYF
TGCGCCAGCAGCTGGGGGCGTGTGAGGGAATCGTACGAGCAGTACTTC
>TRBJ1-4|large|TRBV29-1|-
CSVGDEKLFF
TGCAGCGTCGGCGATGAAAAACTGTTTTTT
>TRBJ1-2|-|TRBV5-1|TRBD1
CASSSQGAGGYGYTF
TGCGCCAGCAGCTCACAGGGGGCTGGTGGCTATGGCTACACCTTC
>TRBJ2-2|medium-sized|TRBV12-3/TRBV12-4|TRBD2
CASKSSGLNTGELFF
TGTGCCAGCAAATCTAGCGGGCTGAACACCGGGGAGCTGTTTTTT
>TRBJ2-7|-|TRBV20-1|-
CSARDGAGLGNEQYF
TGCAGTGCTAGAGATGGGGCCGGGCTGGGGAACGAGCAGTACTTC
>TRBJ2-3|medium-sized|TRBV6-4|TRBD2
CASSGASGSLALLTDTQYF
TGTGCCAGCAGTGGGGCTAGCGGAAGCCTCGCTCTCCTCACAGATACGCAGTATTTT
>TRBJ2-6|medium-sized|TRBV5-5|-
CASSLSGANVLTF
TGTGCCAGCAGCTTGTCTGGGGCCAACGTCCTGACTTTC
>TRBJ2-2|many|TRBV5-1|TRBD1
CASRPPGQGGTGELFF
TGCGCCAGCAGACCACCGGGACAGGGAGGCACCGGGGAGCTGTTTTTT
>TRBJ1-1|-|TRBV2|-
CASSPPSGPNTEAFF
TGTGCCAGCAGCCCCCCTTCCGGGCCGAACACTGAAGCTTTCTTT
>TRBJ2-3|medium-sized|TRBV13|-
CASSLALAHTQYF
TGTGCCAGCAGCTTAGCACTAGCTCATACGCAGTATTTT
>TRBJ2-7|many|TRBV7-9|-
CASSLGREQYF
TGTGCCAGCAGCTTAGGGCGGGAGCAGTACTTC
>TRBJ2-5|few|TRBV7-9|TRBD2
CASSPRGAGSVGETQYF
TGTGCCAGCAGCCCCCGCGGAGCGGGGTCTGTTGGGGAGACCCAGTACTTC
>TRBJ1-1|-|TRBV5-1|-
CASRAGREAFF
TGCGCCAGTCGGGCTGGTCGAGAAGCTTTCTTT
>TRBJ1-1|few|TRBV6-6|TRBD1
CASTRRGKAFF
TGTGCCAGCACCCGCAGGGGGAAAGCTTTCTTT
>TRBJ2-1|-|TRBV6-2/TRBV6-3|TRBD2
CASSSHPSSGSNNEQFF
TGTGCCAGCAGTTCCCACCCCTCTAGCGGGAGTAACAATGAGCAGTTCTTC